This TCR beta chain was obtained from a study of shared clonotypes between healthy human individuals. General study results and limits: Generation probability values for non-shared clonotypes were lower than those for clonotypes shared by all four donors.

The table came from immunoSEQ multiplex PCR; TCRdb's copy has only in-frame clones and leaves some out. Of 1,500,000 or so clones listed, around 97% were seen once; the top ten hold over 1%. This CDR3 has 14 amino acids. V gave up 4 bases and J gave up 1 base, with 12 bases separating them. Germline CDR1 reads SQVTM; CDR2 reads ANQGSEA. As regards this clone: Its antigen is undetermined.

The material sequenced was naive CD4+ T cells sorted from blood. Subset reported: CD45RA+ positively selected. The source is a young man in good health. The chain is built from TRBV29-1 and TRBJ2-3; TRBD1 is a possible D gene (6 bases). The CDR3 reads CSVGAGAGTDTQYF. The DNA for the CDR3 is TGCAGCGTTGGGGCAGGGGCGGGCACAGATACGCAGTATTTT.